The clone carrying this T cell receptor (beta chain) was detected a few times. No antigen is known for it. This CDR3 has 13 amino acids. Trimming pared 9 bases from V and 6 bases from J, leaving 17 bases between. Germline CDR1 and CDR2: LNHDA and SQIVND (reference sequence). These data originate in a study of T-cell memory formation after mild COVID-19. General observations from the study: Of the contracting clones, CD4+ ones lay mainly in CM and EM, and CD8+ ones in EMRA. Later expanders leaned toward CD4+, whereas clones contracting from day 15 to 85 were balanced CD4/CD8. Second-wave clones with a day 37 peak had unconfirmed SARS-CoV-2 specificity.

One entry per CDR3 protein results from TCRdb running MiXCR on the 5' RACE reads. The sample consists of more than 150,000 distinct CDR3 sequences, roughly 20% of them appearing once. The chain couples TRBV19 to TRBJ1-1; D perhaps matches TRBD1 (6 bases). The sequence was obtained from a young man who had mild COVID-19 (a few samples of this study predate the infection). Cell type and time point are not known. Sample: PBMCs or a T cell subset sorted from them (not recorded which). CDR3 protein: CASLHSGASEAFF. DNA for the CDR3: TGTGCCAGCCTCCATTCGGGGGCCTCTGAAGCTTTCTTT.